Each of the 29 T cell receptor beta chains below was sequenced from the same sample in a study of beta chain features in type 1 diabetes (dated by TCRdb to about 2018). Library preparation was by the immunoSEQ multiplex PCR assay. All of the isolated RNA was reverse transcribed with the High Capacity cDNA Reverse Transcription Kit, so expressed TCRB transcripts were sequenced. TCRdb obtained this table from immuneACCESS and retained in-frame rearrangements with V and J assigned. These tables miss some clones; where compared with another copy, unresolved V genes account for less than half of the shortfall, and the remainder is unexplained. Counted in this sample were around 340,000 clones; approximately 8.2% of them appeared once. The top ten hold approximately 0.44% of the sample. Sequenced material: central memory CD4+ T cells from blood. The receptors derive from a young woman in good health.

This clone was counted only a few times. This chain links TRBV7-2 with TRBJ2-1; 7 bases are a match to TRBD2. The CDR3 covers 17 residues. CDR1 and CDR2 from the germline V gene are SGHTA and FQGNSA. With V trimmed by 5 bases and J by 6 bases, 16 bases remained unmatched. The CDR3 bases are TGTGCCAGCAGCCCTAAGGCTAGCGGCAGGGTGAGCAATGAGCAGTTCTTC. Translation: CASSPKASGRVSNEQFF.

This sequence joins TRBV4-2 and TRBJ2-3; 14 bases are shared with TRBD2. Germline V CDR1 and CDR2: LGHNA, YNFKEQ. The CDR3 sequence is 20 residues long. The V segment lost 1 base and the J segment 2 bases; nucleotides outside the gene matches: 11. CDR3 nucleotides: TGTGCCAGCAGCCAAGCAATCCTAGGACTAGCGGGGGGACCCACAGATACGCAGTATTTT. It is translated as CASSQAILGLAGGPTDTQYF.

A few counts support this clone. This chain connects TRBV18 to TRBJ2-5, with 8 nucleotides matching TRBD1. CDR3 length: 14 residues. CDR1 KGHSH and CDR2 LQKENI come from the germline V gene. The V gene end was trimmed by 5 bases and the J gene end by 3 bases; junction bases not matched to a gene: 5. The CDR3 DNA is TGTGCCAGCTCAGCCTTGACAGGGGAAGAGACCCAGTACTTC. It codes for CASSALTGEETQYF.

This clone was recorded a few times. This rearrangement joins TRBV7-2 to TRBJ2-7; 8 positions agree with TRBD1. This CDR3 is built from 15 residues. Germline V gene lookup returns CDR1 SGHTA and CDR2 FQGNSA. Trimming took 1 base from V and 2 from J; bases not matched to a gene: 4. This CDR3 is CASSLEGQVAYEQYF. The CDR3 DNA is TGTGCCAGCAGCTTAGAGGGACAGGTTGCCTACGAGCAGTACTTC.

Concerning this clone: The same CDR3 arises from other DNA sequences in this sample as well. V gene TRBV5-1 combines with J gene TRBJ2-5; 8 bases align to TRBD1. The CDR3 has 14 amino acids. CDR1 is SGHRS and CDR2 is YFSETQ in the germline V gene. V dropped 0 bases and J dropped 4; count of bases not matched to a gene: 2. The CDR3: CASSLGDRGETQYF. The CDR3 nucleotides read TGCGCCAGCAGCTTGGGAGACAGGGGAGAGACCCAGTACTTC. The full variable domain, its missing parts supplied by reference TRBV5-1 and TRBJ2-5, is KAGVTQTPRYLIKTRGQQVTLSCSPISGHRSVSWYQQTPGQGLQFLFEYFSETQRNKGNFPGRFSGRQFSNSRSEMNVSTLELGDSALYLCASSLGDRGETQYFGPGTRLLVL.

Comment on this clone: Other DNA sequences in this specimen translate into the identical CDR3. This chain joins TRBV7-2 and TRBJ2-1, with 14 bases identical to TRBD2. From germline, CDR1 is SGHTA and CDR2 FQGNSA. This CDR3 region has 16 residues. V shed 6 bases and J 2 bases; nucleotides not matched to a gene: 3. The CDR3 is CASSPGLAGAYNEQFF. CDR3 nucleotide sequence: TGTGCCAGCAGTCCGGGACTAGCGGGAGCCTACAATGAGCAGTTCTTC.

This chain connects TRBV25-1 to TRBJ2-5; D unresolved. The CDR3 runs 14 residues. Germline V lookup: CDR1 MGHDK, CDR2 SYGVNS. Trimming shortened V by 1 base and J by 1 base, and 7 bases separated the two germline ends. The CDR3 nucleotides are TGTGCCAGCAGTGAATCTGACGGCCAAGAGACCCAGTACTTC. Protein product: CASSESDGQETQYF.

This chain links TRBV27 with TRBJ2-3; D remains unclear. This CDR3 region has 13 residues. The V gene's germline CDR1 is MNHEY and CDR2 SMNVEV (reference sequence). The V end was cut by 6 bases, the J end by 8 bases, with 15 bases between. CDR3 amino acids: CASSYQPTGTQYF. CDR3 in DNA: TGTGCCAGCAGCTATCAACCCACTGGTACGCAGTATTTT.

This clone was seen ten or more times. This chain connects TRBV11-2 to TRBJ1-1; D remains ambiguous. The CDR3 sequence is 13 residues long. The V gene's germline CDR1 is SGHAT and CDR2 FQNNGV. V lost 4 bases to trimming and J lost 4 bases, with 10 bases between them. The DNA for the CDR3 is TGTGCCAGCAGCTCCCACGAGGGCACTGAAGCTTTCTTT. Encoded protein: CASSSHEGTEAFF. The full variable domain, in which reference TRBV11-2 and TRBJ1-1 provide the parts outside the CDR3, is EAGVAQSPRYKIIEKRQSVAFWCNPISGHATLYWYQQILGQGPKLLIQFQNNGVVDDSQLPKDRFSAERLKGVDSTLKIQPAKLEDSAVYLCASSSHEGTEAFFGQGTRLTVV.

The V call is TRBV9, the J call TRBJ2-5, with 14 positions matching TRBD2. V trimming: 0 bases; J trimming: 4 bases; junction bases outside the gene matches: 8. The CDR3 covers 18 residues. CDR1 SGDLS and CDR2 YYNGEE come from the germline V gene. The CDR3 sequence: CASSVGGTSGSMGETQYF. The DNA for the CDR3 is TGTGCCAGCAGCGTAGGAGGGACTAGCGGGAGTATGGGAGAGACCCAGTACTTC.

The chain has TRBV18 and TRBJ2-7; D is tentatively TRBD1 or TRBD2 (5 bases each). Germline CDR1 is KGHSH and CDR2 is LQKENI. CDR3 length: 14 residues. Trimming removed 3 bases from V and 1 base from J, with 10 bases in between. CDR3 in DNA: TGTGCCAGCTCACCTATGGGACCGTCCTACGAGCAGTACTTC. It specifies CASSPMGPSYEQYF.

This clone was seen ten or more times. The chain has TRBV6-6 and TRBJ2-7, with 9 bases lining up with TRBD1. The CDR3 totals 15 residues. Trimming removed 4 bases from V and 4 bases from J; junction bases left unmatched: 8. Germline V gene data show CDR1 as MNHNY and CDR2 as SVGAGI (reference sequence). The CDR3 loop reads CASSSPGTGRYEQYF. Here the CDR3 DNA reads TGTGCCAGCAGTTCGCCCGGGACAGGGAGGTACGAGCAGTACTTC.

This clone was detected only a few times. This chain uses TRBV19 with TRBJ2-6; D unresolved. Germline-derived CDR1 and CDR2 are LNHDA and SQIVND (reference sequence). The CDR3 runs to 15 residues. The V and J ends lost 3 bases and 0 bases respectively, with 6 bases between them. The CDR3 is CASSMVSSGANVLTF. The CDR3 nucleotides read TGTGCCAGTAGTATGGTTAGCTCTGGGGCCAACGTCCTGACTTTC.

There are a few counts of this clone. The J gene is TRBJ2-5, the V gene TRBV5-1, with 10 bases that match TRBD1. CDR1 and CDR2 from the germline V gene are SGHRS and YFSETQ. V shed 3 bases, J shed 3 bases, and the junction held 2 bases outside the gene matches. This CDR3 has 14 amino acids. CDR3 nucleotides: TGCGCCAGCAGCTCGGGGACAGGGGAAGAGACCCAGTACTTC. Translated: CASSSGTGEETQYF. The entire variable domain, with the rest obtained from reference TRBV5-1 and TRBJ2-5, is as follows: KAGVTQTPRYLIKTRGQQVTLSCSPISGHRSVSWYQQTPGQGLQFLFEYFSETQRNKGNFPGRFSGRQFSNSRSEMNVSTLELGDSALYLCASSSGTGEETQYFGPGTRLLVL.

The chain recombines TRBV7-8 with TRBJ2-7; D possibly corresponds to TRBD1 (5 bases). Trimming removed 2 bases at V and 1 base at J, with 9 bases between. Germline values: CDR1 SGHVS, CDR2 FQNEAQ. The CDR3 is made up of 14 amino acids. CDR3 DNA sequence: TGTGCCAGCAGCTTACAGGGAACATCCTACGAGCAGTACTTC. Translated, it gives CASSLQGTSYEQYF.

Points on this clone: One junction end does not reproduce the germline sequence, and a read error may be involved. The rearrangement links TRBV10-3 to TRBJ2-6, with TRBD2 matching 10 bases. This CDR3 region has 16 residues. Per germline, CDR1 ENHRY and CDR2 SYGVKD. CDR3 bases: TGTGCCAGCAGTAGGCTAGCGGGGGCTGGGGCCAACGTCCTGACTTTC. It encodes CASSRLAGAGANVLTF.

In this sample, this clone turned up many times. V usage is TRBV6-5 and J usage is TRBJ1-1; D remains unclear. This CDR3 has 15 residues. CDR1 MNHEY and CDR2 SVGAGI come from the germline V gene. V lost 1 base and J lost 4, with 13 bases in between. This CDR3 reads CASSYWANAGTEAFF. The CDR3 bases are TGTGCCAGCAGTTACTGGGCCAACGCCGGCACTGAAGCTTTCTTT.

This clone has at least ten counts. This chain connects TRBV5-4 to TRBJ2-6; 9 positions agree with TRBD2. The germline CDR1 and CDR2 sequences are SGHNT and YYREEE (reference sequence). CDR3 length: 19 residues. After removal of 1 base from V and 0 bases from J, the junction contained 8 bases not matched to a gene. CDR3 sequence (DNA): TGTGCCAGCAGCTTGATGCTCGGACTAGCGATCTCTGGGGCCAACGTCCTGACTTTC. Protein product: CASSLMLGLAISGANVLTF.

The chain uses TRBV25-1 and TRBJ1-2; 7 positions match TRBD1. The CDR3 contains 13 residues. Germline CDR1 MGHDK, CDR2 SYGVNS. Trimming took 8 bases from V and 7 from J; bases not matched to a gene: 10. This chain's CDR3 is CASGGQERSGYTF. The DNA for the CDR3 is TGTGCCAGCGGCGGACAGGAACGAAGTGGCTACACCTTC.

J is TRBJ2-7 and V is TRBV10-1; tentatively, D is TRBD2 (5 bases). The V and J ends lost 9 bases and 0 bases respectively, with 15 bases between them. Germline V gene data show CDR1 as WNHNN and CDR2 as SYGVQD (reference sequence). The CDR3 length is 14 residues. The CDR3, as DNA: TGCGCCAGGTTCTGGCGGACTGGCTCCTACGAGCAGTACTTC. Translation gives CARFWRTGSYEQYF.

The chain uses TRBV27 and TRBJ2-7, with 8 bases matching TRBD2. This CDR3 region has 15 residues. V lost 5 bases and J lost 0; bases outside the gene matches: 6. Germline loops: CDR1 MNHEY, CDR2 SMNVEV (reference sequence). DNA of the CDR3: TGTGCCAGCAGTGCGAAGCGGGGGAGCTCCTACGAGCAGTACTTC. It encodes CASSAKRGSSYEQYF.

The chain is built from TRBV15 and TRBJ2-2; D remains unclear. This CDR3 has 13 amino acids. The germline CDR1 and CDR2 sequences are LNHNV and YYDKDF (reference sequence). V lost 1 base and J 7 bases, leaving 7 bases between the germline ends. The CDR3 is CATSRVGDGELFF. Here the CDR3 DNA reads TGTGCCACCAGCAGAGTTGGGGACGGGGAGCTGTTTTTT.

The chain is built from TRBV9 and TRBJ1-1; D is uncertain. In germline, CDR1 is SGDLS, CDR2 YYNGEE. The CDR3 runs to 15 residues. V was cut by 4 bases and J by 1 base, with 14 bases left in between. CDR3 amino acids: CASSPTTITNTEAFF. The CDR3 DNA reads TGTGCCAGCAGCCCAACGACTATTACGAACACTGAAGCTTTCTTT.

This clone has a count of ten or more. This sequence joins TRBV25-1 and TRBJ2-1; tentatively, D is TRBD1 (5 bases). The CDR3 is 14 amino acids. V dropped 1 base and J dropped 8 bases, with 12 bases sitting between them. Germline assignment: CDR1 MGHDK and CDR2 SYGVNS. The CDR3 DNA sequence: TGTGCCAGCAGTGAATGGGGCAGCTTGGATGAGCAGTTCTTC. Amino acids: CASSEWGSLDEQFF.

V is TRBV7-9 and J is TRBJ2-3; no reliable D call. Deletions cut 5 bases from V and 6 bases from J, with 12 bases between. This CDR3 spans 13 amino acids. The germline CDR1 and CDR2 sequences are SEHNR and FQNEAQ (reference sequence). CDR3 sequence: CASSRDFTDTQYF. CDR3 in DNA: TGTGCCAGCAGCCGCGACTTCACCGATACGCAGTATTTT.

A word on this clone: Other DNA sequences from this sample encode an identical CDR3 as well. The CDR3 DNA sequence: TGCGCCAGCAGCCCGGGGACAGGGAGTGAAGAGACCCAGTACTTC. Translation gives CASSPGTGSEETQYF. This chain connects TRBV5-1 to TRBJ2-5; TRBD1 aligns across 9 bases. V shed 4 bases and J 3 bases; nucleotides not matched to a gene: 7. Germline V gives CDR1 SGHRS, CDR2 YFSETQ. The CDR3 length is 15 residues.

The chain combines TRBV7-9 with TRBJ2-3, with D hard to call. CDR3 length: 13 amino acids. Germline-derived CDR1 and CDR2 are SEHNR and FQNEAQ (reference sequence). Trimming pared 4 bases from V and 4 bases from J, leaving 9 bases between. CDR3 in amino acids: CASSSQVADTQYF. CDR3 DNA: TGTGCCAGCAGCTCCCAGGTCGCAGATACGCAGTATTTT.

The CDR3: CATSRGSAGVGETQYF. DNA of the CDR3: TGTGCCACCAGCAGAGGGTCAGCGGGAGTGGGGGAGACCCAGTACTTC. The rearrangement joins TRBV15 to TRBJ2-5, with 8 bases matching TRBD2. Germline V lookup: CDR1 LNHNV, CDR2 YYDKDF (reference sequence). V lost 1 base, J lost 5 bases, and 9 bases stayed unmatched. The CDR3 loop spans 16 amino acids.

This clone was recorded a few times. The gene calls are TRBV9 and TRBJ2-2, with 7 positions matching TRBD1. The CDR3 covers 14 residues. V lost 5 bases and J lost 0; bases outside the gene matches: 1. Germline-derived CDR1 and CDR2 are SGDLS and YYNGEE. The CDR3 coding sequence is TGTGCCAGCAGGGGACAGCCGAACACCGGGGAGCTGTTTTTT. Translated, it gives CASRGQPNTGELFF.